Given below is one TCR beta chain in context. Its specificity is unknown. This CDR3 spans 15 amino acids. CDR1 SGHRS and CDR2 YFSETQ come from the germline V gene. V was shortened by 2 bases and J by 6 bases, with 17 bases between the two germline ends. This record belongs to a study of long-term antiretroviral therapy in people with HIV. At the survey level, the v3.0 immunoSEQ assay was run. Using immunoSEQ multiplex PCR, the repertoire was profiled, and TCRdb retains in-frame clones only, with some absent. The data show about 25,000 clones, around three quarters seen once. General study points: Post-ART, diversity grew, though it stayed under transplant donor control levels.

The material sequenced was unsorted PBMCs, taken 1.2 years after starting antiretroviral therapy. This rearrangement joins TRBV5-1 to TRBJ1-1; unclear D gene. The source of this sequence is a woman in her thirties or forties with HIV. CDR3: CASSFSPTFESEAFF. CDR3 nucleotides: TGCGCCAGCAGCTTTTCCCCTACATTTGAGTCTGAAGCTTTCTTT.